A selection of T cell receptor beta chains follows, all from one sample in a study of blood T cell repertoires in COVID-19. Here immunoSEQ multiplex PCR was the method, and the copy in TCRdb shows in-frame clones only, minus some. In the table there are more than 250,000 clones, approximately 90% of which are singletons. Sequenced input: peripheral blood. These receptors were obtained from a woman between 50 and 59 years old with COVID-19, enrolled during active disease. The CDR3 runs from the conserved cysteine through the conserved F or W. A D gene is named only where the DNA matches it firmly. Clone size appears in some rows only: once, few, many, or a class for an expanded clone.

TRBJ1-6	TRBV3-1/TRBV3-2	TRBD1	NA	TGTGCCAGCAGCCAAGTACAGGGGAATTCACCCCTCCACTTT	CASSQVQGNSPLHF
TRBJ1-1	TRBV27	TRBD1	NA	TGTGCCAGCAGTTTCATCCAGCACAGGGGACAGGCCACTGAAGCTTTCTTT	CASSFIQHRGQATEAFF
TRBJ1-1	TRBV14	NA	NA	TGTGCCAGCAGCCATAGAACAGTGAACACTGAAGCTTTCTTT	CASSHRTVNTEAFF
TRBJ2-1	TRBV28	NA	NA	TGTGCCAGCAGTGGGGGAGGGGGTTGGGATGAGCAGTTCTTC	CASSGGGGWDEQFF
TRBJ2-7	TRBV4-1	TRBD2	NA	TGCGCCAGCAGCCAGGTCAAAGGTCTAGCGGAGTCCTACGAGCAGTACTTC	CASSQVKGLAESYEQYF
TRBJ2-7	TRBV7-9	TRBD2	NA	TGTGCCACCGGGGGACTAGCGGGACACTACGAGCAGTACTTC	CATGGLAGHYEQYF
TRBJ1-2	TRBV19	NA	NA	TGTGCCAGTAGCGAGACAGGTTTTGTCGGCTACACCTTC	CASSETGFVGYTF
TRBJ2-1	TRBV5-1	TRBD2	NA	TGCGCCAGCAGCTTGGCCGCCCGCCTACTAGCGGGAGGGCATGGTGAGCAGTTCTTC	CASSLAARLLAGGHGEQFF
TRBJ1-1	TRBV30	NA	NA	TGTGCCTGGAGTGTACTACAGGTGAACACTGAAGCTTTCTTT	CAWSVLQVNTEAFF
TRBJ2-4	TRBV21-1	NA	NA	TGTGCCAGCAGCACTCGGGGTTTGCTAGCCAAAAACATTCAGTACTTC	CASSTRGLLAKNIQYF
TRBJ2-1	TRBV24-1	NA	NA	TGTGCCACCAGTGATTATCAGGCTCGTACATACAATGAGCAGTTCTTC	CATSDYQARTYNEQFF
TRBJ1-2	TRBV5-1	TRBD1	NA	TGCGCCAGCAGCTTGGAGGGGGCGCCGGGAGGCTACACCTTC	CASSLEGAPGGYTF
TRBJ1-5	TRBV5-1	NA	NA	TGCGCCAGCAGCAGGGAGGGGGGAAGCAATCAGCCCCAGCATTTT	CASSREGGSNQPQHF
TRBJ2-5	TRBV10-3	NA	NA	TGTGCCATCAGACCGGGATCTCAAGAGACCCAGTACTTC	CAIRPGSQETQYF
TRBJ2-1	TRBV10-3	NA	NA	TGTGCCATCAGTGTAAAGGGCGGGGAGCAGTTCTTC	CAISVKGGEQFF
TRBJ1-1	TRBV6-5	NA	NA	TGTGCCAGCAGTTACTATGCGCGGGGAATGAACACTGAAGCTTTCTTT	CASSYYARGMNTEAFF
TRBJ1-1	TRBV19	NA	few	TGTGCCAGTAGCCCACAGGGACTGAACACTGAAGCTTTCTTT	CASSPQGLNTEAFF
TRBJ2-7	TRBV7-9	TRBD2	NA	TGTGCCAGCAGCCTCGAATCCCCAAATTTCTCGGGGGGAGGCTACGAGCAGTACTTC	CASSLESPNFSGGGYEQYF
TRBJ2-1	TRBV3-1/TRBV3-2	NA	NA	TGTGCCAGCAGCCCTGAGAGAGGGTACAATGAGCAGTTCTTC	CASSPERGYNEQFF
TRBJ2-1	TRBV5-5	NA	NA	TGTGCCAGCACTCCCCTCCGGTCGAGAGACAATGAGCAGTTCTTC	CASTPLRSRDNEQFF
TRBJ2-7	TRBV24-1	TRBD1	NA	TGTGCCACGCATTTAACAGGGGGTAGGTCCTACGAGCAGTACTTC	CATHLTGGRSYEQYF
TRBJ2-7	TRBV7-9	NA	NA	TGTGCCAGCAGCTCCGTCGGGTGGCAGTCTTACGAGCAGTACTTC	CASSSVGWQSYEQYF
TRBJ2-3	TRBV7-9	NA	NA	TGTGCCAGCAGCTTGGACGGGAGTGGCACAGATACGCAGTATTTT	CASSLDGSGTDTQYF
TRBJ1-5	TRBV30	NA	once	TGTGCCTGGAGTGCCGGAGGTAAGGCCCAGCATTTT	CAWSAGGKAQHF
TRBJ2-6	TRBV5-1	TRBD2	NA	TGCGCCAGCAGCTTGGGCGGGAGGTCCGGGGCCAACGTCCTGACTTTC	CASSLGGRSGANVLTF
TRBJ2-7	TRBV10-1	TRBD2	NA	TGCGCCAGCAGTGAGGGACTAGCGGGCTACGAGCAGTACTTC	CASSEGLAGYEQYF
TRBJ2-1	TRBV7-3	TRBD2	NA	TGTGCCAGCAGCCCCCTCCCGTCGACTAGCGGCGCCGGGGACAATGAGCAGTTCTTC	CASSPLPSTSGAGDNEQFF
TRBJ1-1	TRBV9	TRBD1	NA	TGTGCCAGCAGCCCCCGAGACAGGGATGACACTGAAGCTTTCTTT	CASSPRDRDDTEAFF
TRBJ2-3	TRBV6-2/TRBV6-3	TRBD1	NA	TGTGCCAGCAGCAACAGGGGTGCAGATACGCAGTATTTT	CASSNRGADTQYF
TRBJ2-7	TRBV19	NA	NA	TGTGCCAGTAGTATAGCGCCTGTCTACGGGCAGTACTTC	CASSIAPVYGQYF
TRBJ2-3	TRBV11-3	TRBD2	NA	TGTGCCAGCAGCCCGGTGGCTAGCGGGAGGATGGTAAATACGCAGTATTTT	CASSPVASGRMVNTQYF
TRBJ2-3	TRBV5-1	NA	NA	TGCGCCAGCAGCTCTCGCACAGATACGCAGTATTTT	CASSSRTDTQYF
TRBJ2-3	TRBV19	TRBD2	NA	TGTGCCAGTAGTCCTCGGACTAGCGGGAGGGCCGGTCGCACAGATACGCAGTATTTT	CASSPRTSGRAGRTDTQYF
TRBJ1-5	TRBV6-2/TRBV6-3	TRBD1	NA	TGTGCCAGCAGTTACACTATTGAAATGGGGACAGGAAATCAGCCCCAGCATTTT	CASSYTIEMGTGNQPQHF
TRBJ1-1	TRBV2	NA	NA	TGTGCCAGCAGTGCGCGGGGGTCTGAAGCTTTCTTT	CASSARGSEAFF
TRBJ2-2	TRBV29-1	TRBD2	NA	TGCAGCCGTACTAGCGGGATCGTTCTTGGACCCCCCGGGGAGCTGTTTTTT	CSRTSGIVLGPPGELFF
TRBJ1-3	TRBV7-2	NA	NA	TGTGCCAGCAGCTCCCTCGGGGTTATCTCTGGAAACACCATATATTTT	CASSSLGVISGNTIYF
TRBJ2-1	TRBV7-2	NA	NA	TGTGCCAGCAGCTTAGGGCGAGGGTTTGGCGGTGAGCAGTTCTTC	CASSLGRGFGGEQFF
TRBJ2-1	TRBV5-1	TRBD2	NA	TGCGCCAGCAGCTTACTAGCGGGAGCAGCCTACAATGAGCAGTTCTTC	CASSLLAGAAYNEQFF
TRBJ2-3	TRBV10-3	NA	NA	TGTGCCATCAGTGAGTCTCGGGTGGAGACAGATACGCAGTATTTT	CAISESRVETDTQYF
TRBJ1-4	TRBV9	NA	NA	TGTGCCAGCAGCCGATTGGCGGGGGCGGGGGAAAAACTGTTTTTT	CASSRLAGAGEKLFF
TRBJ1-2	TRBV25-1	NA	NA	TGTGCCAGCAGTTCCGTTCGTGGCTACACCTTC	CASSSVRGYTF
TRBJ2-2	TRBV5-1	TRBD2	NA	TGCGCCAGCAGCTTCGGAACTAGCGGGATCACCGGGGAGCTGTTTTTT	CASSFGTSGITGELFF
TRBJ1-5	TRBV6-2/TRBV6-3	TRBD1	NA	TGTGCCAGCAGTCCGAGGGGACAGGGAGGTACGAGCAATCAGCCCCAGCATTTT	CASSPRGQGGTSNQPQHF
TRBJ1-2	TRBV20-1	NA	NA	TGCAGTGCTAGACAGGCTGACGGCTACACCTTC	CSARQADGYTF
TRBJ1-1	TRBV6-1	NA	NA	TGTGCCAGCATCCTTACAGGGAGCACTGAAGCTTTCTTT	CASILTGSTEAFF